One sample yielded the 14 T cell receptor beta chains listed below, sequenced in a study of blood T cell repertoires in COVID-19. The table came from immunoSEQ multiplex PCR; TCRdb's copy has only in-frame clones and leaves some out. Of about 100,000 clones listed, just under 85% are singletons. Source material: peripheral blood. The origin of the receptors is a man aged 45-65 years with active or convalescent COVID-19.

V usage is TRBV29-1 and J usage is TRBJ2-1; 9 bases fit TRBD2. This CDR3 region has 13 residues. The V and J ends lost 6 bases and 2 bases, in that order; junction bases with no gene match: 2. Germline CDR1 is SQVTM and CDR2 is ANQGSEA. The CDR3 protein is CSVASGTYNEQFF. DNA of the CDR3: TGCAGCGTGGCTAGCGGGACCTACAATGAGCAGTTCTTC.

This chain connects TRBV18 to TRBJ2-7, with D perhaps TRBD2 (5 bases). CDR1 and CDR2 (germline): KGHSH, LQKENI. CDR3 length: 16 residues. V gave up 5 bases and J gave up 0 bases, with 17 bases separating them. The CDR3 bases are TGTGCCAGCTCAACACGAGGGTCAAGGAGCTCCTACGAGCAGTACTTC. Its translation: CASSTRGSRSSYEQYF. The entire variable domain, with the rest obtained from reference TRBV18 and TRBJ2-7, is as follows: NAGVMQNPRHLVRRRGQEARLRCSPMKGHSHVYWYRQLPEEGLKFMVYLQKENIIDESGMPKERFSAEFPKEGPSILRIQQVVRGDSAAYFCASSTRGSRSSYEQYFGPGTRLTVT.

The chain carries TRBV24-1 and TRBJ2-5; 10 bases are shared with TRBD2. Germline V lookup: CDR1 KGHDR, CDR2 SFDVKD. The CDR3 runs to 16 residues. Germline trimming cut 3 bases from V and 2 bases from J; bases unmatched to any gene: 5. The CDR3 reads CATSDGGAGGQETQYF. For the CDR3, the DNA is TGTGCCACCAGTGATGGGGGAGCGGGAGGGCAAGAGACCCAGTACTTC.

The CDR3 coding sequence is TGCAGCGTTGAGGGACAGTCCTACGAGCAGTACTTC. Protein sequence: CSVEGQSYEQYF. V gene TRBV29-1 combines with J gene TRBJ2-7, with 7 bases fitting TRBD1. The CDR3 is 12 residues long. Germline CDR1 and CDR2: SQVTM and ANQGSEA. Trimming cost V 3 bases and J 1 base; bases outside gene matches: 0.

On this clone: This may be a read error, as it is one base from a much larger clone. This rearrangement joins TRBV25-1 to TRBJ1-2; D unclear. The CDR3 totals 12 residues. Germline lookup yields CDR1 MGHDK and CDR2 SYGVNS. The germline V and J ends were trimmed by 6 bases and 5 bases, with 10 bases remaining between them. The CDR3: CASRFEQYGYTF. The CDR3 DNA sequence: TGTGCCAGCAGGTTCGAACAGTATGGCTACACCTTC.

This clone turned up a few times. V is TRBV19 and J is TRBJ1-2, with D tentatively TRBD1 (6 bases). CDR3 length: 14 amino acids. The V gene lost 6 bases and the J gene lost 7 bases, with 18 bases spanning the gap. The germline V gene encodes CDR1 LNHDA and CDR2 SQIVND (reference sequence). CDR3 sequence: CASSLGRGRTGYTF. For the CDR3, the DNA is TGTGCCAGTAGCCTAGGAAGGGGGAGAACTGGCTACACCTTC.

The chain couples TRBV24-1 to TRBJ1-1; 8 bases map to TRBD1. V lost 4 bases and J lost 6; bases outside the gene matches: 3. This CDR3 region has 13 residues. Germline V gene data show CDR1 as KGHDR and CDR2 as SFDVKD. CDR3 DNA: TGTGCCACCAGTGACCAGGGGGCCGCTGAAGCTTTCTTT. Encoded protein: CATSDQGAAEAFF.

This clone has more than one count but fewer than ten. Germline is not matched at one junction end, which may reflect a read error. This chain connects TRBV29-1 to TRBJ1-1; 7 nucleotides match TRBD1. The length of the CDR3 is 12 residues. Germline-derived CDR1 and CDR2 are SQVTM and ANQGSEA. For the CDR3, the DNA is TGCAGCGTTGAGGACAGGAACGCTGAAGCTTTCTTT. This gives the protein CSVEDRNAEAFF.

The V gene is TRBV10-2, the J gene TRBJ2-5, with 10 bases matching TRBD1. The CDR3 contains 13 residues. Germline-derived CDR1 and CDR2 are WSHSY and SAAADI. Losses at the gene ends were 4 bases for V and 9 bases for J; bases not matched to a gene: 5. The CDR3 DNA is TGCGCCAGCAGTGGGGGACAGGGGCTTCCCCAGTACTTC. This sequence encodes CASSGGQGLPQYF.

V gene TRBV29-1 combines with J gene TRBJ2-3; D might be TRBD1 (6 bases). Germline CDR1 is SQVTM and CDR2 is ANQGSEA. This CDR3 has 14 amino acids. V lost 6 bases and J lost 0, with 13 bases in between. The CDR3 sequence: CSVNRVGSTDTQYF. Here the CDR3 DNA reads TGCAGCGTCAACAGGGTCGGAAGCACAGATACGCAGTATTTT.

The chain couples TRBV30 to TRBJ1-4, with D tentatively TRBD1 (5 bases). The CDR3 runs 14 residues. The ends were cut back, 8 bases at V and 1 base at J, with 14 bases in the middle. Per the germline V gene, CDR1 is GTSNPN and CDR2 is SVGIG (reference sequence). The CDR3 nucleotides are TGTGCCGGCATCCCGGGGGTAACTAATGAAAAACTGTTTTTT. Translation gives CAGIPGVTNEKLFF.

The J gene is TRBJ1-4, the V gene TRBV27; D is perhaps TRBD1 (5 bases). CDR1 and CDR2 from the germline V gene are MNHEY and SMNVEV (reference sequence). The ends were cut back, 8 bases at V and 0 bases at J, with 16 bases in the middle. The CDR3 is made up of 16 amino acids. The CDR3 DNA reads as TGTGCCAGCCGACCGGAGGGACGTGCAACTAATGAAAAACTGTTTTTT. Amino acids: CASRPEGRATNEKLFF.

This rearrangement joins TRBV11-3 to TRBJ2-1, with 7 positions matching TRBD2. In germline, CDR1 is SGHNT, CDR2 YENEEA. This CDR3 is 15 amino acids long. Trimming at V came to 0 bases and at J to 9 bases, leaving 8 bases not matched to a gene. The chain's CDR3 is CASSLDPAGAPEQFF. For the CDR3, the DNA is TGTGCCAGCAGCTTAGATCCGGCGGGAGCTCCTGAGCAGTTCTTC.

The V and J genes are TRBV29-1 and TRBJ2-5; 13 bases map to TRBD2. The germline gives CDR1 SQVTM, CDR2 ANQGSEA. Unmatched junction bases numbered 8, after V lost 6 bases and J lost 7 bases. The CDR3 runs to 14 residues. CDR3 protein: CSVRTSGSLGTQYF. The CDR3 bases are TGCAGCGTGAGGACTAGCGGGAGCTTAGGGACCCAGTACTTC. Combining the CDR3 with reference TRBV29-1 and TRBJ2-5 gives the whole variable domain SAVISQKPSRDICQRGTSLTIQCQVDSQVTMMFWYRQQPGQSLTLIATANQGSEATYESGFVIDKFPISRPNLTFSTLTVSNMSPEDSSIYLCSVRTSGSLGTQYFGPGTRLLVL.